The 13 T cell receptor beta chains in this list originate from one sample, sequenced in a study of blood T cell repertoires in COVID-19. Sequencing was performed with immunoSEQ multiplex PCR; in TCRdb, only in-frame clones are kept and a portion is missing. The sample lists 180,000 or so clones, 85% seen once, with approximately 5% in the top ten. The source material was peripheral blood. The source of these receptors is a woman older than 75 with acute or convalescent COVID-19.

Concerning this clone: The sample has other DNA sequences that encode this CDR3 too. In DNA form, the CDR3 reads TGCGCCAGCAGCCTAGGGTGGGGCGAGACCCAGTACTTC. Encoded protein: CASSLGWGETQYF. The chain employs TRBV5-1 and TRBJ2-5; TRBD1 is a possible D gene (5 bases). The CDR3 totals 13 residues. CDR1 and CDR2 (germline): SGHRS, YFSETQ. Deletions cut 4 bases from V and 5 bases from J, with 12 bases between.

The chain has TRBV5-1 and TRBJ2-2; D may be TRBD1 (7 bases). CDR3 length: 16 residues. V dropped 4 bases and J dropped 3 bases, with 16 bases sitting between them. Germline V gives CDR1 SGHRS, CDR2 YFSETQ. The CDR3 loop is CASSPQGGRYTGELFF. The CDR3 DNA sequence: TGCGCCAGCAGCCCCCAGGGGGGCAGGTACACCGGGGAGCTGTTTTTT.

For this clone: Other DNA sequences of this sample code for an identical CDR3. CDR3 in amino acids: CASSLSGYEQYF. The CDR3 DNA sequence: TGTGCCAGCAGCTTAAGCGGCTACGAGCAGTACTTC. The chain recombines TRBV7-9 with TRBJ2-7; D is possibly TRBD2 (5 bases). The germline CDR1 and CDR2 sequences are SEHNR and FQNEAQ (reference sequence). V was pared by 2 bases and J by 3 bases, with 5 bases between. The CDR3 extends over 12 amino acids.

The chain employs TRBV7-2 and TRBJ2-1; the match to TRBD2 covers 12 bases. J was trimmed by 8 bases and V by 6 bases; bases with no gene match: 8. Germline CDR1 SGHTA, CDR2 FQGNSA. The CDR3 is 15 amino acids. CDR3 nucleotides: TGTGCCAGCAGGCCAGGACTAGCGGGAACCCATGAGCAGTTCTTC. Translation gives CASRPGLAGTHEQFF.

This sequence joins TRBV19 and TRBJ2-7; TRBD2 matches at 14 bases. Germline values: CDR1 LNHDA, CDR2 SQIVND (reference sequence). V was pared by 7 bases and J by 3 bases, with 11 bases of the junction left unmatched. This CDR3 is built from 17 residues. The CDR3 DNA is TGTGCCAGTACCGGACTAGCGGGGGGTGCTCCTATCTACGAGCAGTACTTC. It yields the protein CASTGLAGGAPIYEQYF.

The sample holds a few counts of this clone. The V call is TRBV6-2 or TRBV6-3, the J call TRBJ1-5, with a weak D call TRBD1 (6 bases). The germline V gene encodes CDR1 MNHEY and CDR2 SVGEGT. V dropped 2 bases and J dropped 2 bases, with 13 bases sitting between them. The CDR3 sequence is 16 residues long. The CDR3 is CASSYLDSLGNQPQHF. The CDR3 DNA follows: TGTGCCAGCAGTTACCTGGACAGTTTGGGCAATCAGCCCCAGCATTTT.

This chain joins TRBV11-3 and TRBJ1-1; a weak D match, TRBD1 (5 bases). CDR1 is SGHNT, CDR2 YENEEA, per germline. V was cut by 1 base and J by 0 bases, with 6 bases left in between. CDR3 length: 14 residues. This chain's CDR3 is CASSLAGLNTEAFF. As DNA, the CDR3 is TGTGCCAGCAGCTTAGCAGGGCTGAACACTGAAGCTTTCTTT.

The chain employs TRBV19 and TRBJ2-1; 7 nucleotides line up with TRBD2. The CDR3 has 11 residues. Germline CDR1 and CDR2: LNHDA and SQIVND (reference sequence). The J segment lost 14 bases and the V segment lost 3 bases, leaving 4 bases of the junction unmatched. As DNA, the CDR3 is TGTGCCAGTAGTATGGAGGGAGGGAAGTTCTTC. Residues: CASSMEGGKFF. Combining the CDR3 with reference TRBV19 and TRBJ2-1 gives the whole variable domain DGGITQSPKYLFRKEGQNVTLSCEQNLNHDAMYWYRQDPGQGLRLIYYSQIVNDFQKGDIAEGYSVSREKKESFPLTVTSAQKNPTAFYLCASSMEGGKFFGPGTRLTVL.

The chain uses TRBV5-6 and TRBJ1-1, with D uncertain. Trimming shortened V by 3 bases and J by 1 base, and 10 bases separated the two germline ends. This CDR3 is 14 amino acids long. Germline V gene data show CDR1 as SGHDT and CDR2 as YYEEEE. The CDR3: CASSWGGQNTEAFF. DNA of the CDR3: TGTGCCAGCAGCTGGGGAGGGCAGAACACTGAAGCTTTCTTT.

Concerning this clone itself: An end of the junction differs from the germline gene, which may be a read error. The CDR3 DNA follows: TGTGCCAGCAGCCTAACCGGGAATTCACCCCTCCACTTT. Encoded protein: CASSLTGNSPLHF. The chain couples TRBV7-3 to TRBJ1-6; D unresolved. The CDR3 is made up of 13 amino acids. Germline CDR1 and CDR2: SGHTA and FQGTGA.

The rearrangement joins TRBV3-1 (or the pseudogene TRBV3-2) to TRBJ1-2; 7 nucleotides align to TRBD1. The germline V gene has CDR1 LGHDT and CDR2 YNNKEL (reference sequence). This CDR3 has 15 residues. The J segment lost 4 bases and the V segment lost 4 bases, leaving 9 bases of the junction unmatched. The DNA for the CDR3 is TGTGCCAGCAGCCGGACGACAGGGAGTCTCTATGGCTACACCTTC. This sequence encodes CASSRTTGSLYGYTF.

The chain is built from TRBV30 and TRBJ2-3; 12 bases are shared with TRBD2. Germline-derived CDR1 and CDR2 are GTSNPN and SVGIG (reference sequence). The CDR3 consists of 16 residues. With V trimmed by 2 bases and J by 3 bases, 6 bases remained unmatched. CDR3 residues: CAWSIGLAGPTDTQYF. Here the CDR3 DNA reads TGTGCCTGGAGTATCGGACTAGCGGGACCTACAGATACGCAGTATTTT.

For the CDR3, the DNA is TGTGCCACCCACCCCAGGGGAAAATCACCCCTCCACTTT. Protein: CATHPRGKSPLHF. The V call is TRBV6-6, the J call TRBJ1-6; D perhaps matches TRBD1 (6 bases). V lost 10 bases and J lost 10, with 17 bases in between. Germline V gene sequence: CDR1 MNHNY, CDR2 SVGAGI (reference sequence). This CDR3 is built from 13 residues.